Listed here are 20 T cell receptor beta chains from one sample, sequenced in a study of molecular identifiers for immune sequencing clone quantification. Each CDR3 protein gets one entry after TCRdb re-called the PCR reads with MiXCR. This table holds 250,000 to 350,000 distinct CDR3 sequences, about 20% found once. Material: naive CD8+ T cells from blood, with Jurkat cell RNA spiked in. Subset meaning: FACS-sorted CD8+CD4-CCR7+CD45RA+ naive T cells. The source is a human donor in good health. Some libraries in this study had Jurkat cell RNA spiked in.

This clonotype has a count of ten or more. J is TRBJ1-6 and V is TRBV28; D is ambiguous. This CDR3 has 13 residues. With 8 bases removed from V and 6 bases from J, the gap between germline ends came to 11 bases. CDR1 MDHEN and CDR2 SYDVKM come from the germline V gene. CDR3 amino acids: CASRGPFNSPLHF. CDR3 in DNA: TGTGCCAGCCGAGGACCGTTTAATTCACCCCTCCACTTT.

In this sample, this clonotype turned up many times. The rearrangement uses TRBV29-1 and TRBJ2-4; 14 bases map to TRBD2. V lost 4 bases to trimming and J lost 6 bases; unmatched junction nucleotides: 11. The CDR3 runs to 17 residues. In germline, CDR1 is SQVTM, CDR2 ANQGSEA. This CDR3 reads CSVVDRLAGGPINIQYF. In DNA form, the CDR3 reads TGCAGCGTTGTGGACAGACTAGCGGGAGGGCCAATAAACATTCAGTACTTC.

The J gene is TRBJ2-3, the V gene TRBV19; 7 positions match TRBD1. This CDR3 spans 16 amino acids. The germline V gene encodes CDR1 LNHDA and CDR2 SQIVND (reference sequence). CDR3 nucleotide sequence: TGTGCTCCTAAGGGACAGCCTTTTTCGGGCACAGATACGCAGTATTTT. Protein sequence: CAPKGQPFSGTDTQYF.

V gene TRBV6-5 combines with J gene TRBJ1-5, with 7 bases fitting TRBD1. CDR3 length: 14 residues. Germline V gene lookup returns CDR1 MNHEY and CDR2 SVGAGI. Trimming at V came to 0 bases and at J to 7 bases, leaving 3 bases not matched to a gene. Here the CDR3 DNA reads TGTGCCAGCAGTTACTCGACAGGGTCGCAGCCCCAGCATTTT. This encodes CASSYSTGSQPQHF.

This clonotype has ten or more counts. V is TRBV12-3 or TRBV12-4 and J is TRBJ2-5; weak D call: TRBD2 (7 bases). Between the trimmed V and J ends, which lost 5 bases and 0 bases, there was a span of 22 bases. The CDR3 spans 18 residues. CDR3 loop: CASSRVEVGGPYQETQYF. The CDR3 DNA reads TGTGCCAGCAGTAGAGTTGAGGTCGGGGGGCCGTACCAAGAGACCCAGTACTTC.

This clonotype showed up many times. The CDR3 loop is CASSFFLFSDFTGIVTNTGELFF. The CDR3 DNA is TGTGCCAGCAGTTTCTTTTTATTTTCAGACTTTACAGGGATAGTGACGAACACCGGGGAGCTGTTTTTT. The rearrangement uses TRBV6-5 and TRBJ2-2; possibly TRBD1 for D (6 bases). Trimming removed 4 bases from V and 0 bases from J, with 33 bases in between. This CDR3 is built from 23 residues. Germline-derived CDR1 and CDR2 are MNHEY and SVGAGI.

This clonotype was seen ten or more times. The chain uses TRBV19 and TRBJ1-5; D perhaps matches TRBD1 (5 bases). V lost 4 bases and J lost 5, with 18 bases in between. Germline-derived CDR1 and CDR2 are LNHDA and SQIVND (reference sequence). The CDR3 runs to 16 residues. CDR3 DNA: TGTGCCAGTAGTAAACAACGGGAGAGGGGAGATCAGCCCCAGCATTTT. It is translated as CASSKQRERGDQPQHF.

This clonotype was detected ten times or more. This sequence joins TRBV30 and TRBJ1-1; 8 bases align to TRBD1. CDR3 length: 14 residues. Germline loops: CDR1 GTSNPN, CDR2 SVGIG (reference sequence). The ends lost 2 bases at V and 5 bases at J; junction bases unmatched: 7. CDR3 sequence: CAWSPGQGVTEAFF. The CDR3 nucleotides are TGTGCCTGGAGTCCCGGACAGGGAGTTACTGAAGCTTTCTTT.

In this sample, this clonotype turned up many times. The V call is TRBV27, the J call TRBJ1-1, with no clear D. Between the trimmed V and J ends, which lost 5 bases and 3 bases, there was a span of 10 bases. CDR1 MNHEY and CDR2 SMNVEV come from the germline V gene (reference sequence). The CDR3 loop spans 13 amino acids. This CDR3 reads CASSPIEYTEAFF. The CDR3 DNA sequence: TGTGCCAGCAGTCCCATTGAGTACACTGAAGCTTTCTTT.

This clonotype was seen a few times. The CDR3 loop reads CAISEEADEQFF. CDR3 coding DNA: TGTGCCATCAGTGAAGAGGCAGATGAGCAGTTCTTC. J is TRBJ2-1 and V is TRBV10-3; D unclear. CDR1 is ENHRY and CDR2 is SYGVKD in the germline V gene. The germline V and J ends were trimmed by 3 bases and 8 bases, with 8 bases remaining between them. The CDR3 is 12 amino acids.

The table lists this clonotype with many counts. As DNA, the CDR3 is TGTGCCACCAGTGATTTGCAAGCGGGAGCAGATGAGCAGTTCTTC. It encodes CATSDLQAGADEQFF. The chain employs TRBV24-1 and TRBJ2-1, with TRBD2 matching 8 bases. Germline V gene lookup returns CDR1 KGHDR and CDR2 SFDVKD. The CDR3 length is 15 residues. The J segment lost 8 bases and the V segment lost 0 bases, leaving 5 bases of the junction unmatched.

The chain recombines TRBV27 with TRBJ2-1; perhaps TRBD2 as D (6 bases). Germline V gives CDR1 MNHEY, CDR2 SMNVEV (reference sequence). The V end lost 2 bases, the J end lost 7 bases, and 12 bases lay between the germline ends. This CDR3 comprises 14 residues. CDR3 sequence reads: CASSLVGGVNEQFF. The CDR3, as DNA: TGTGCCAGCAGTTTAGTCGGCGGGGTAAATGAGCAGTTCTTC.

Points on this clonotype: This could be a read error, since a much larger clone is one nucleotide away. J is TRBJ1-1 and V is TRBV12-3 or TRBV12-4; unclear D gene. The length of the CDR3 is 15 residues. DNA of the CDR3: TGTGCCAGGAGTTTACTTTTTAGCGGGAACACTGAAGCTTTCTTT. Translated, it gives CARSLLFSGNTEAFF.

On this clonotype: A much larger clone differs from this one at a single base, so this may be a read error. The V call is TRBV5-6, the J call TRBJ2-7; 9 nucleotides agree with TRBD1. V dropped 0 bases and J dropped 6; count of bases not matched to a gene: 7. The germline V gene encodes CDR1 SGHDT and CDR2 YYEEEE. The CDR3 loop spans 15 amino acids. The CDR3 protein is CASSLVCETGGEQYF. For the CDR3, the DNA is TGTGCCAGCAGCTTGGTTTGCGAGACAGGGGGCGAGCAGTACTTC.

This clonotype was seen many times. This rearrangement joins TRBV9 to TRBJ2-3, with D possibly being TRBD1 (6 bases). CDR3 length equals 14 residues. Per the germline V gene, CDR1 is SGDLS and CDR2 is YYNGEE. Trimming shortened V by 6 bases and J by 2 bases, and 13 bases separated the two germline ends. DNA for the CDR3: TGTGCCAGCAACGGACAGAGATCCACAGATACGCAGTATTTT. Translating it yields CASNGQRSTDTQYF.

On this clonotype: A much larger clonotype is one base distant, so this may be a read error. This chain connects TRBV5-1 to TRBJ1-6; D may be TRBD1 (6 bases). This CDR3 spans 15 amino acids. CDR1 is SGHRS and CDR2 is YFSETQ in the germline V gene. Here the CDR3 DNA reads TGCGCCAGCAGCACAACTGGACAGTATAATCCACCCCTCCACTTT. Protein sequence: CASSTTGQYNPPLHF.

This clonotype has a count of ten or more. The chain is built from TRBV7-9 and TRBJ1-1; no firm D call. This CDR3 spans 16 amino acids. From germline, CDR1 is SEHNR and CDR2 FQNEAQ (reference sequence). V was trimmed by 1 base and J by 1 base, leaving 13 bases between them. CDR3 in amino acids: CASSLGLLTENTEAFF. In nucleotides, the CDR3 is TGTGCCAGCAGCTTAGGACTGCTTACGGAGAACACTGAAGCTTTCTTT.

This rearrangement joins TRBV4-1 to TRBJ1-1; no reliable D call. The CDR3 covers 16 residues. The V gene's germline CDR1 is MGHRA and CDR2 YSYEKL. Trimming took 0 bases from V and 4 from J, leaving 15 bases between them. The CDR3 reads CASSQEGEGVGTEAFF. Here the CDR3 DNA reads TGCGCCAGCAGCCAAGAGGGTGAGGGAGTCGGCACTGAAGCTTTCTTT.

The chain recombines TRBV20-1 with TRBJ2-3; 7 nucleotides agree with TRBD2. In germline, CDR1 is DFQATT, CDR2 SNEGSKA (reference sequence). The junction had 7 bases not matched to a gene; V was cut back by 7 bases and J by 0 bases. This CDR3 is built from 14 residues. CDR3 residues: CSGESAGSTDTQYF. CDR3 in DNA: TGCAGTGGCGAATCAGCGGGGAGCACAGATACGCAGTATTTT.

Many counts were recorded for this clonotype. The chain has TRBV9 and TRBJ2-3; D is perhaps TRBD1 or TRBD2 (6 bases each). Germline loops: CDR1 SGDLS, CDR2 YYNGEE. V lost 3 bases and J lost 5, with 13 bases in between. This CDR3 region has 14 residues. The CDR3 bases are TGTGCCAGCAGCGCGGGGGCCGGGGGAGATACGCAGTATTTT. It encodes CASSAGAGGDTQYF.